The clone carrying this TCR beta chain is medium-sized within its sample. These data are taken from a study of CD8+ T cells in alopecia areata. The sequencing template was cDNA reverse transcribed from extracted RNA. The data were produced by immunoSEQ multiplex PCR, yet TCRdb's version contains in-frame clones alone and is incomplete. Of around 16,000 clones detected, approximately 54% appear once; the ten largest clones hold around 12%. CDR3 length: 12 residues. V lost 0 bases to trimming and J lost 5 bases, with 3 bases between them. Germline values: CDR1 SGHDT, CDR2 YYEEEE. As part of sample collection, lesional scalp punch biopsies and peripheral blood were taken from alopecia areata patients.

The source is a human donor with alopecia areata. Sample: skin. J is TRBJ2-1 and V is TRBV5-6, with no clear D. The CDR3 bases are TGTGCCAGCAGCTTGGTAGACAATGAGCAGTTCTTC. Translated: CASSLVDNEQFF.